This T cell receptor (beta chain) emerged from a study of graft-versus-host responses after intestinal transplantation. At the level of the study: Anti-thymocyte globulin was used for induction in all recipients, who then took tacrolimus and steroids for about three years. Study-wide findings and caveats: Circulating GvH clones peaking coincided with falling HvG clones soon after transplant. GvH clones surfaced in recipient marrow, some emerging earlier in ileum or blood. Patients with graft-donor T cell macrochimerism had high graft-versus-host to host-versus-graft clonal ratios in allografts.

With regard to this clone: As yet, its antigen is unknown.

CDR3 size: 16 residues. The germline V gene has CDR1 MNHNY and CDR2 SVGAGI (reference sequence). The V and J ends lost 0 bases and 2 bases respectively, with 14 bases between them. The method was immunoSEQ multiplex PCR; TCRdb's version includes in-frame clones alone and lacks a portion of them. Seen here are about 88,000 clones, approximately 94% observed once, and the top ten hold 0.15% to 0.2%. The TCR comes from a human donor who was the organ donor for an intestinal transplant. V is TRBV6-6 and J is TRBJ2-7, with D unresolved. This material consisted of unstimulated CD4+ T cells sorted from spleen or lymph node cells, taken before transplant. This chain's CDR3 is CASSYSNPIAAYEQYF. Here the CDR3 DNA reads TGTGCCAGCAGTTACTCGAATCCTATTGCAGCCTACGAGCAGTACTTC.